What follows describes a single T cell receptor (beta chain). The record originates from a study of blood T cell repertoires in COVID-19. In the study overall: Donors in the United States, Italy and Spain gave samples during acute or convalescent COVID-19. Nucleic acid was either cDNA or gDNA, and it came from T cells, B-cell-depleted T cells, or PBMCs.

Per the original data handling: It was from reference gene primer amplification that nucleated cell counts were estimated. Generated by immunoSEQ multiplex PCR, the TCRdb table keeps only in-frame clones and is missing some. For V, J and clone size, that table is used; D and trimming come from the DNA. The repertoire holds under 250,000 clones, with 75% to 90% as singletons. This CDR3 contains 13 residues. With 7 bases clipped from V and 5 bases from J, the junction kept 9 bases outside the gene matches. Per germline, CDR1 SQVTM and CDR2 ANQGSEA. J is TRBJ1-1 and V is TRBV29-1; TRBD1 agrees at 8 bases. Specimen: peripheral blood. The receptor was isolated from a woman between 40 and 50 years old with acute or convalescent COVID-19. CDR3 nucleotide sequence: TGCAGCGGATCAGGGGGCGCTTTGACTGAAGCTTTCTTT. Translation gives CSGSGGALTEAFF.